A single sample gave rise to the 15 T cell receptor beta chains below, sequenced in a study of T cells in narcolepsy (dated by TCRdb to 2016 to 2019). The library came from the immunoSEQ multiplex PCR assay. The table comes from immuneACCESS by way of TCRdb, which keeps in-frame sequences with V and J called. Part of the clones is missing from these tables; in studies checked, under half for an unresolved V gene and the rest for unknown reasons. This sample is represented by roughly 34,000 clones; roughly nine tenths of them were singletons. 0.83% of the sample goes to the ten largest clones. The sequenced sample was CD45RA- memory CD4+ T cells from PBMCs. The cell subset or site label, read with the paper, signifies: memory T cells sorted ex vivo from peripheral blood. These receptors were collected from a human donor with narcolepsy.

This chain uses TRBV6-5 with TRBJ1-1, with D unresolved. Germline loops: CDR1 MNHEY, CDR2 SVGAGI. V gave up 8 bases and J gave up 1 base, with 14 bases separating them. The CDR3 is made up of 14 amino acids. CDR3 nucleotides: TGTGCCAGCCGGCGACGGGTTAGGAACACTGAAGCTTTCTTT. Translated, it gives CASRRRVRNTEAFF.

This chain links TRBV2 with TRBJ1-5; D ambiguous. Germline V gene data show CDR1 as SNHLY and CDR2 as FYNNEI. CDR3 length: 14 amino acids. Trimming took off 5 bases at V and 7 bases at J, with 15 bases between the two ends. As DNA, the CDR3 is TGTGCCAGCAGTAAGTCAGGTGAGGAACAGCCCCAGCATTTT. This translates into CASSKSGEEQPQHF.

V and J are TRBV6-5 and TRBJ2-5; 14 bases match TRBD2. CDR3 length equals 16 residues. The V gene end was trimmed by 4 bases and the J gene end by 4 bases; junction bases not matched to a gene: 5. Germline CDR1 and CDR2: MNHEY and SVGAGI. CDR3 coding DNA: TGTGCCAGCAGTTGGGGGACTAGCGGGGGAGTAGAGACCCAGTACTTC. Residues: CASSWGTSGGVETQYF.

This clone was observed once. The DNA of the CDR3 is TGTGCCAGCGGACCCTTGGGGCCTTATAATTCACCCCTCCACTTT. Residues: CASGPLGPYNSPLHF. V and J are TRBV28 and TRBJ1-6; tentatively, D is TRBD1 (5 bases). V lost 8 bases and J lost 4, with 15 bases in between. This CDR3 comprises 15 residues. The germline gives CDR1 MDHEN, CDR2 SYDVKM.

The chain couples TRBV18 to TRBJ2-2; tentatively, D is TRBD1 (6 bases). V lost 5 bases, J lost 4 bases, and 14 bases lay in between. The CDR3 loop spans 15 amino acids. Looked up from germline, CDR1 is KGHSH and CDR2 is LQKENI. The CDR3 DNA reads as TGTGCCAGCTCATCCGGGACACCGACCACCGGGGAGCTGTTTTTT. As protein: CASSSGTPTTGELFF.

V and J are TRBV6-6 and TRBJ1-2; no firm D call. The V end lost 0 bases, the J end lost 5 bases, and 16 bases lay between the germline ends. From germline, CDR1 is MNHNY and CDR2 SVGAGI (reference sequence). The CDR3 spans 16 residues. The CDR3 region is CASSYSPGPTKYGYTF. CDR3 in DNA: TGTGCCAGCAGTTACTCTCCCGGACCGACCAAATATGGCTACACCTTC.

The V gene is TRBV7-8, the J gene TRBJ1-4; D is unresolved. Trimming shortened V by 1 base and J by 4 bases, and 10 bases separated the two germline ends. CDR3 length: 15 amino acids. CDR1 and CDR2 (germline): SGHVS, FQNEAQ. CDR3 DNA: TGTGCCAGCAGCTTAGAGGCGATCAGTAATGAAAAACTGTTTTTT. Translating gives CASSLEAISNEKLFF. The full variable domain, with the rest looked up from reference TRBV7-8 and TRBJ1-4, is GAGVSQSPRYKVAKRGQDVALRCDPISGHVSLFWYQQALGQGPEFLTYFQNEAQLDKSGLPSDRFFAERPEGSVSTLKIQRTQQEDSAVYLCASSLEAISNEKLFFGSGTQLSVL.

This chain uses TRBV4-2 with TRBJ2-7; TRBD1 agrees at 9 bases. This CDR3 has 14 amino acids. Trimming at V came to 2 bases and at J to 6 bases, leaving 5 bases not matched to a gene. Germline V lookup: CDR1 LGHNA, CDR2 YNFKEQ. CDR3 residues: CASSQSGTGSEQYF. CDR3 sequence (DNA): TGTGCCAGCAGCCAATCCGGGACAGGGTCCGAGCAGTACTTC.

The chain uses TRBV7-2 and TRBJ2-7; possible D gene TRBD2, 6 bases. CDR1 and CDR2 from the germline V gene are SGHTA and FQGNSA. V was shortened by 5 bases and J by 6 bases, with 17 bases between the two germline ends. The CDR3 spans 14 residues. CDR3 sequence: CASSRRDGLGEQYF. The CDR3 bases are TGTGCCAGCAGCCGGCGGGACGGCCTGGGCGAGCAGTACTTC.

This rearrangement joins TRBV19 to TRBJ2-7; D might be TRBD1 (6 bases). This CDR3 comprises 16 residues. Trimming stripped 4 bases from V and 0 bases from J, with 16 bases between. Germline values: CDR1 LNHDA, CDR2 SQIVND (reference sequence). CDR3 sequence: CASSTGQSLHSYEQYF. CDR3 coding DNA: TGTGCCAGTAGTACAGGACAGAGCCTACACTCCTACGAGCAGTACTTC.

V usage is TRBV7-2 and J usage is TRBJ1-2; D is ambiguous. V lost 4 bases and J 8 bases, leaving 14 bases between the germline ends. Germline CDR1 is SGHTA and CDR2 is FQGNSA. The CDR3 sequence is 13 residues long. The CDR3 region is CASSYFYKEGYTF. Here the CDR3 DNA reads TGTGCCAGCAGCTATTTTTATAAAGAGGGCTACACCTTC.

This clone was recorded a few times. The chain employs TRBV6-1 and TRBJ1-4; D unresolved. The ends were cut back, 3 bases at V and 7 bases at J, with 12 bases in the middle. In germline, CDR1 is MNHNS, CDR2 SASEGT. The CDR3 has 14 residues. The CDR3: CASSERWAREKLFF. As DNA, the CDR3 is TGTGCCAGCAGTGAGAGGTGGGCTCGTGAAAAACTGTTTTTT.

The V gene is TRBV2, the J gene TRBJ1-1; the match to TRBD1 covers 11 bases. This CDR3 is built from 13 residues. The germline V gene encodes CDR1 SNHLY and CDR2 FYNNEI. V shed 6 bases and J 6 bases; nucleotides not matched to a gene: 3. This CDR3 reads CASSGTGGSEAFF. The DNA of the CDR3 is TGTGCCAGCAGCGGGACAGGGGGGTCTGAAGCTTTCTTT.

The chain uses TRBV19 and TRBJ2-7; perhaps D is TRBD1 or TRBD2 (5 bases each). The CDR3 length is 18 residues. From germline, CDR1 is LNHDA and CDR2 SQIVND (reference sequence). The germline V and J ends were trimmed by 5 bases and 0 bases, with 23 bases remaining between them. The CDR3 region is CASSRTTGWGTHSYEQYF. The CDR3 nucleotides are TGTGCCAGTAGTCGTACGACCGGGTGGGGGACCCACTCCTACGAGCAGTACTTC.

V is TRBV6-1 and J is TRBJ2-7, with D unresolved. CDR1 and CDR2 (germline): MNHNS, SASEGT. This CDR3 has 15 residues. V shed 5 bases and J shed 4 bases, with 18 bases lying between them. The CDR3 spells CASSKQQLGSYEQYF. As DNA, the CDR3 is TGTGCCAGCAGTAAACAGCAACTGGGGTCGTACGAGCAGTACTTC.